This TCR beta chain was retrieved from a study of siplizumab effects on memory and regulatory T cells. Study results and caveats: The naive T cell population seemed more diverse than memory cells and seemed a major contributor to the alloresponse. Alloreactive sequences that could be traced to unstimulated CD4+ memory cells showed a significant reduction under siplizumab.

The protocol was immunoSEQ multiplex PCR, while the TCRdb copy is restricted to in-frame clones and leaves out a portion. The sample carries some 99,000 clones, 92% recorded once. About this clone: The antigen remains undetermined.

V dropped 6 bases and J dropped 4; count of bases not matched to a gene: 17. CDR3 size: 18 residues. The germline V gene encodes CDR1 MDHEN and CDR2 SYDVKM. The sample consisted of Tregs sorted from blood. V is TRBV28 and J is TRBJ1-2, with 10 bases identical to TRBD1. The source is a human donor in good health. The chain's CDR3 is CASRFPAGTGDRLYGYTF. The CDR3 nucleotides read TGTGCCAGCAGATTTCCCGCTGGGACAGGGGACCGCCTCTATGGCTACACCTTC.